This T cell receptor (beta chain) was sequenced for a study of cytomegalovirus exposure and HLA in healthy donors. Study-wide results and limits: Analyzed later, most CMV-associated TCR beta chains appeared HLA-restricted. A list of approximately 160 TCR beta chains associated with cytomegalovirus was given.

Comments on this clone: Its antigen is undetermined.

Primers included in the PCR were 60 Vbeta and 13 Jbeta primers. Libraries were prepared by immunoSEQ multiplex PCR; TCRdb keeps only in-frame clonotypes and omits some of them. The sample table sets out some 56,000 clones. The CDR3 is made up of 14 amino acids. V lost 4 bases and J 4 bases, leaving 16 bases between the germline ends. CDR1 SQVTM and CDR2 ANQGSEA come from the germline V gene. The material sequenced was PBMCs. The chain recombines TRBV29-1 with TRBJ1-2; no definite D call. The TCR was taken from a woman aged 25 to 39 in good health and CMV-seropositive. The CDR3 spells CSVGAGMLSYGYTF. The CDR3 nucleotides are TGCAGCGTTGGGGCAGGAATGCTTTCCTATGGCTACACCTTC.